A selection of T cell receptor beta chains follows, all from one sample in a study of blood T cell repertoires in COVID-19. Produced via immunoSEQ multiplex PCR; TCRdb's table is partial and in-frame only. The repertoire holds hundreds of thousands of clones, with around 82% as singletons. Sequenced sample: peripheral blood. The source of these receptors is a man at least 80 years old with acute or convalescent COVID-19. Both conserved end residues are part of each CDR3. A D gene is named only where the DNA matches it firmly. Clone size, where shown, is once, few, many, or a class for clones that have expanded.

d_gene: TRBD1; j_gene: TRBJ1-5; v_gene: TRBV7-2; abundance: NA; CDR3nt: TGTGCCAGCAGCCTTCGACAGGGGATCGGTCAGCCCCAGCATTTT; CDR3aa: CASSLRQGIGQPQHF
d_gene: TRBD2; j_gene: TRBJ2-7; v_gene: TRBV9; abundance: NA; CDR3nt: TGTGCCAGCAGCGTTGGGACTAGTTACGAGCAGTACTTC; CDR3aa: CASSVGTSYEQYF
d_gene: TRBD1; j_gene: TRBJ1-2; v_gene: TRBV27; abundance: NA; CDR3nt: TGTGCCAGCAGTTTAGGGGCCAGGGGGTCTTATGGCTACACCTTC; CDR3aa: CASSLGARGSYGYTF
d_gene: NA; j_gene: TRBJ2-6; v_gene: TRBV5-1; abundance: NA; CDR3nt: TGCGCCAGCAGCTTGGGGGTAACAGTCTCTGGGGCCAACGTCCTGACTTTC; CDR3aa: CASSLGVTVSGANVLTF
d_gene: TRBD2; j_gene: TRBJ2-1; v_gene: TRBV12-3/TRBV12-4; abundance: few; CDR3nt: TGTGCCGGCGGGATTAGCGGGAACAATGAGCAGTTCTTC; CDR3aa: CAGGISGNNEQFF
d_gene: TRBD2; j_gene: TRBJ2-7; v_gene: TRBV9; abundance: once; CDR3nt: TGTGCCAGCAGCCTACTAGCGGGAGACTACGAGCAGTACTTC; CDR3aa: CASSLLAGDYEQYF
d_gene: NA; j_gene: TRBJ2-1; v_gene: TRBV13; abundance: once; CDR3nt: TGTGCCAGCAGCTTAGGCCTAGAGCGTTCCTACAATGAGCAGTTCTTC; CDR3aa: CASSLGLERSYNEQFF
d_gene: TRBD1; j_gene: TRBJ1-5; v_gene: TRBV5-1; abundance: few; CDR3nt: TGCGCCAGCAGCTTGGCCCCTACAGGGGACAATCAGCCCCAGCATTTT; CDR3aa: CASSLAPTGDNQPQHF
d_gene: TRBD1; j_gene: TRBJ2-1; v_gene: TRBV28; abundance: once; CDR3nt: TGTGCCAGCAGTAAGGGACAGGGGCGACTGGATGAGCAGTTCTTC; CDR3aa: CASSKGQGRLDEQFF
d_gene: TRBD2; j_gene: TRBJ2-7; v_gene: TRBV6-1; abundance: few; CDR3nt: TGTGCCAGCAGTGAATTGAGCGGGGGGTACCGTCCCTACGAGCAGTACTTC; CDR3aa: CASSELSGGYRPYEQYF
d_gene: NA; j_gene: TRBJ1-3; v_gene: TRBV9; abundance: NA; CDR3nt: TGTGCCAGCAGCTCCTATGGCGGCTCTGGAAACACCATATATTTT; CDR3aa: CASSSYGGSGNTIYF
d_gene: TRBD1; j_gene: TRBJ2-7; v_gene: TRBV4-1; abundance: NA; CDR3nt: TGCGCCAGCAGCCAAGCGACAGGGGGTTACAGCTCCTACGAGCAGTACTTC; CDR3aa: CASSQATGGYSSYEQYF
d_gene: NA; j_gene: TRBJ1-5; v_gene: TRBV30; abundance: NA; CDR3nt: TGTGCCTGGAGTGTAATGGGCCTGCCCCAGCATTTT; CDR3aa: CAWSVMGLPQHF
d_gene: TRBD2; j_gene: TRBJ2-1; v_gene: TRBV2; abundance: NA; CDR3nt: TGTGCCAGCAGTGAAGCGCTCGGGACTAGCGGTCTCAATGAGCAGTTCTTC; CDR3aa: CASSEALGTSGLNEQFF
d_gene: TRBD1; j_gene: TRBJ2-2; v_gene: TRBV24-1; abundance: NA; CDR3nt: TGTGCCACCAGTGATTCTCTGGGCAGGGGGCCCACCGGGGAGCTGTTTTTT; CDR3aa: CATSDSLGRGPTGELFF
d_gene: NA; j_gene: TRBJ1-5; v_gene: TRBV6-1; abundance: once; CDR3nt: TGTGCCAGCAGTGACCGAATCGGTCAGCCCCAGCATTTT; CDR3aa: CASSDRIGQPQHF
d_gene: TRBD1; j_gene: TRBJ1-5; v_gene: TRBV18; abundance: NA; CDR3nt: TGTGCCAGCTCACCACGGACAGGGCGGGATCAGCCCCAGCATTTT; CDR3aa: CASSPRTGRDQPQHF
d_gene: NA; j_gene: TRBJ2-3; v_gene: TRBV5-4; abundance: NA; CDR3nt: TGTGCCACGGAGGGCGGAGCGGGAGATACGCAGTATTTT; CDR3aa: CATEGGAGDTQYF
d_gene: NA; j_gene: TRBJ2-7; v_gene: TRBV28; abundance: NA; CDR3nt: TGTGCCAGCAGTTCCCCCCGGACACCTTCCTACGAGCAGTACTTC; CDR3aa: CASSSPRTPSYEQYF
d_gene: TRBD2; j_gene: TRBJ2-5; v_gene: TRBV15; abundance: NA; CDR3nt: TGTGCCACCAGCAGAGGGCGGGGGGTTGAGACCCAGTACTTC; CDR3aa: CATSRGRGVETQYF
d_gene: TRBD1; j_gene: TRBJ1-6; v_gene: TRBV15; abundance: few; CDR3nt: TGTGCCACCAGCAGTGTCGGGACAGGTAATTCACCCCTCCACTTT; CDR3aa: CATSSVGTGNSPLHF
d_gene: NA; j_gene: TRBJ2-1; v_gene: TRBV28; abundance: NA; CDR3nt: TGTGCCAGCGGGCCACCGGGACTCAACTACAATGAGCAGTTCTTC; CDR3aa: CASGPPGLNYNEQFF
d_gene: TRBD1; j_gene: TRBJ2-3; v_gene: TRBV28; abundance: NA; CDR3nt: TGTGCCAGCAGGACAGGGTTTTCAGATACGCAGTATTTT; CDR3aa: CASRTGFSDTQYF
d_gene: TRBD1; j_gene: TRBJ1-5; v_gene: TRBV28; abundance: few; CDR3nt: TGTGCCAGCAGGAGGACAGGGAAGGACAATCAGCCCCAGCATTTT; CDR3aa: CASRRTGKDNQPQHF
d_gene: NA; j_gene: TRBJ2-3; v_gene: TRBV4-2; abundance: NA; CDR3nt: TGTGCCAGCAGCCAAGTTGACTCTGACACAGATACGCAGTATTTT; CDR3aa: CASSQVDSDTDTQYF
d_gene: NA; j_gene: TRBJ2-2; v_gene: TRBV27; abundance: many; CDR3nt: TGTGCCAGCAGTGCCCGGGGGACCGGGGAGCTGTTTTTT; CDR3aa: CASSARGTGELFF
d_gene: NA; j_gene: TRBJ1-2; v_gene: TRBV11-2; abundance: NA; CDR3nt: TGTGCCAGCAGCTTCATTTCAGGGGTCTATGGCTACACCTTC; CDR3aa: CASSFISGVYGYTF
d_gene: NA; j_gene: TRBJ2-3; v_gene: TRBV24-1; abundance: NA; CDR3nt: TGTGCCACCAGTGATTTTCCCACAGGGGAGGACCGCGATACGCAGTATTTT; CDR3aa: CATSDFPTGEDRDTQYF
d_gene: TRBD2; j_gene: TRBJ2-1; v_gene: TRBV12-3/TRBV12-4; abundance: NA; CDR3nt: TGTGCCAGCCTTAGCGGGGGGTACAATGAGCAGTTCTTC; CDR3aa: CASLSGGYNEQFF
d_gene: NA; j_gene: TRBJ2-7; v_gene: TRBV5-1; abundance: few; CDR3nt: TGCGCCAGCAGCTTGACGGACGAGCAGTACTTC; CDR3aa: CASSLTDEQYF
d_gene: TRBD1; j_gene: TRBJ1-1; v_gene: TRBV6-5; abundance: NA; CDR3nt: TGTGCCAGCAGGGGCACAGGGGGCGCGGACACTGAAGCTTTCTTT; CDR3aa: CASRGTGGADTEAFF
d_gene: NA; j_gene: TRBJ2-7; v_gene: TRBV28; abundance: NA; CDR3nt: TGTGCCAGCAGTTTTTACGGGGTAGGGACCTACGAGCAGTACTTC; CDR3aa: CASSFYGVGTYEQYF
d_gene: TRBD1; j_gene: TRBJ1-4; v_gene: TRBV7-2; abundance: NA; CDR3nt: TGTGCCAGCAGCTTAGCCGGACAGGGGGGGCCTAATGAAAAACTGTTTTTT; CDR3aa: CASSLAGQGGPNEKLFF
d_gene: NA; j_gene: TRBJ1-1; v_gene: TRBV30; abundance: few; CDR3nt: TGTGCCTGGAGTGTACTGAGAACCGCTGAAGCTTTCTTT; CDR3aa: CAWSVLRTAEAFF
d_gene: TRBD2; j_gene: TRBJ2-2; v_gene: TRBV4-1; abundance: NA; CDR3nt: TGCGCCAGCAGCCATCCGGCGGGGGGGCGGAACACCGGGGAGCTGTTTTTT; CDR3aa: CASSHPAGGRNTGELFF
d_gene: TRBD2; j_gene: TRBJ2-7; v_gene: TRBV5-1; abundance: NA; CDR3nt: TGCGCCAGCAGCCGCACCCTAGCGGGCCCCGGACTGCGTGGCGAGCAGTACTTC; CDR3aa: CASSRTLAGPGLRGEQYF
d_gene: TRBD1; j_gene: TRBJ2-5; v_gene: TRBV27; abundance: few; CDR3nt: TGTGCCAGCAGTCGGGACAGGGGGCGTGAGACCCAGTACTTC; CDR3aa: CASSRDRGRETQYF
d_gene: NA; j_gene: TRBJ1-2; v_gene: TRBV7-9; abundance: NA; CDR3nt: TGTGCCAGCGACAGAGATTACTATGGCTACACCTTC; CDR3aa: CASDRDYYGYTF
d_gene: TRBD2; j_gene: TRBJ2-1; v_gene: TRBV2; abundance: NA; CDR3nt: TGTGCCAGCAACGGACTAGCGGGGACGGGGGAGCAGTTCTTC; CDR3aa: CASNGLAGTGEQFF
d_gene: NA; j_gene: TRBJ2-1; v_gene: TRBV5-1; abundance: NA; CDR3nt: TGCGCCAGCAGCTTGGTCGGGGATCGGAGACAGGCCCCGTACAATGAGCAGTTCTTC; CDR3aa: CASSLVGDRRQAPYNEQFF
d_gene: NA; j_gene: TRBJ2-7; v_gene: TRBV28; abundance: NA; CDR3nt: TGTGCCAGTCTTGAGCAGCGCGGCGAGCAGTACTTC; CDR3aa: CASLEQRGEQYF